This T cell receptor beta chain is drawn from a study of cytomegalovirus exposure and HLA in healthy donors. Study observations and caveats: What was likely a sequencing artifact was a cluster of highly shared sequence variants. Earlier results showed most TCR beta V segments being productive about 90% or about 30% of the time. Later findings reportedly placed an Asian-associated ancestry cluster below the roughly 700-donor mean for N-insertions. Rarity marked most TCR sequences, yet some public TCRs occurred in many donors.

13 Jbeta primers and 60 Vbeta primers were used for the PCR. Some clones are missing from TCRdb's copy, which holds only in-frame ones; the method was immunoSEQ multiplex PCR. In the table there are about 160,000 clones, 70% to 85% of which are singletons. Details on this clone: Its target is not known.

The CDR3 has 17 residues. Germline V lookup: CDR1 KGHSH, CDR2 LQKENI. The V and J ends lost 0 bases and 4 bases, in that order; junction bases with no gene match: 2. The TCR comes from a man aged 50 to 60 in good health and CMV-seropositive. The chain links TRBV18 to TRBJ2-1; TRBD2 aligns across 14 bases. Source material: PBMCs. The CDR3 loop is CASSPPGTSGGYNEQFF. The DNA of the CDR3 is TGTGCCAGCTCACCACCTGGGACTAGCGGGGGATACAATGAGCAGTTCTTC. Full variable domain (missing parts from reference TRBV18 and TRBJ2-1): NAGVMQNPRHLVRRRGQEARLRCSPMKGHSHVYWYRQLPEEGLKFMVYLQKENIIDESGMPKERFSAEFPKEGPSILRIQQVVRGDSAAYFCASSPPGTSGGYNEQFFGPGTRLTVL.